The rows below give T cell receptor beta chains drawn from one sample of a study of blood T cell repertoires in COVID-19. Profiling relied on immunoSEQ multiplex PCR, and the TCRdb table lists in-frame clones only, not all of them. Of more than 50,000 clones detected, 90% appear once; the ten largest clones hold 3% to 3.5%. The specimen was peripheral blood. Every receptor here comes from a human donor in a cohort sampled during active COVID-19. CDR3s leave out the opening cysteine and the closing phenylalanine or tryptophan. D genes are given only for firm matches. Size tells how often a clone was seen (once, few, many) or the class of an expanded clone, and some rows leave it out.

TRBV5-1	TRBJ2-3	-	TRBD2	ASSLAASGGATDTQY
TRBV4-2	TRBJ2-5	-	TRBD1	ASSRGGQGGETQY
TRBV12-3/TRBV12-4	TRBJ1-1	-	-	ASSYGQPAF
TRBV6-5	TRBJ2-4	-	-	ASSPTENIQY
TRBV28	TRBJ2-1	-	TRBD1	ASSSGGEDNEQF
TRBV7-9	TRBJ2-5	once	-	ASSPGLSSVTQY
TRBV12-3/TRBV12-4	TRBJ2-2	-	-	ASSYSYTGELF
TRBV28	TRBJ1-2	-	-	ASSSPSQGYGYT
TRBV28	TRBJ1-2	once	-	ASSLLAGIRENYYGYT
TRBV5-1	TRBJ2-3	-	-	ASSSSSGESADTQY
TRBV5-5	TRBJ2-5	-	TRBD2	ASSPGLAGEETQY
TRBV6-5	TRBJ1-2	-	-	ASSSFGLRTHQGYT
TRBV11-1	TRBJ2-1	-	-	ASSPRQSNEQF
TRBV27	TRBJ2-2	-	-	ASSLFSGLPTGELF
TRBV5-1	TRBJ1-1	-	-	ASSWEWDTEAF
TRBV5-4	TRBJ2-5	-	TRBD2	ASSLEATRGETQY
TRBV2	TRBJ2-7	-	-	ASRPYEQY
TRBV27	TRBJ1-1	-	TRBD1	ASSASQWDRESRTEAF
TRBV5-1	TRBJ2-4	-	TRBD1	ASSQTRDRAKNIQY
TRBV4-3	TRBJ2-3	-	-	ASSQDWKGGDQDTQY
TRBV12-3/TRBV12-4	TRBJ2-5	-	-	ASSLPGHKTQY
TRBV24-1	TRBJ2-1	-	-	ATSDFRQGSYNEQF
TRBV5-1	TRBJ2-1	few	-	ASSFSLGGYAEQF
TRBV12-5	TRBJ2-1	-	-	ASGFVEQF
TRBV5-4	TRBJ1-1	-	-	ASSPSPGERTEAF
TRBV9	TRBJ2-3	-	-	ASSPSNRVDTQY
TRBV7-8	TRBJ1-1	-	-	ASSQTWAGAF
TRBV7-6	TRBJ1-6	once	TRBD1	ASSLSSRGESPLH
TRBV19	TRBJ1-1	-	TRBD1	ASSIDQFGTANTEAF
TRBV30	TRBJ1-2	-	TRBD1	AWSYYQGQADYGYT
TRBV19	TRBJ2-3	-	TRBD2	ASDNGGAKFVTDTQY